The source of this T cell receptor (beta chain) is a study of blood T cell repertoires in COVID-19. Sequencing used immunoSEQ multiplex PCR; TCRdb keeps in-frame clones, though not all of them. This sample has around 250,000 clones, with 80% to 85% found just once. The CDR3 has 14 amino acids. The sequencing sample was made of PBMCs or T cells enriched from blood (not recorded which). This chain joins TRBV21-1 and TRBJ2-3; the table's D gene call, TRBD1, was not cross checked with the DNA. TRBV21-1 is a listed pseudogene. This clonotype was sampled from a man in his forties who had been exposed to COVID-19. CDR3 sequence reads: CANGGDRSPDTQYF. The CDR3 DNA follows: TGTGCCAACGGTGGGGACAGGAGCCCAGATACGCAGTATTTT.